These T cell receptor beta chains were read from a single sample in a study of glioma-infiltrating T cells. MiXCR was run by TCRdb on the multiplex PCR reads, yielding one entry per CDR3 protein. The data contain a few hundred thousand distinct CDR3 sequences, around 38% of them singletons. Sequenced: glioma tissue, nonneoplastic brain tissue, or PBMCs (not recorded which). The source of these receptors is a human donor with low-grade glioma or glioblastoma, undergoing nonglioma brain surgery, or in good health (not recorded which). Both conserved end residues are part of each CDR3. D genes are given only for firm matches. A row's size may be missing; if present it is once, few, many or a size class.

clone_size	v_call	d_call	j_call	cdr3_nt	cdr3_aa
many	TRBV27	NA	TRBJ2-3	TGTGCCAGCAGTTTAAGCCTAGCAAGAGTGTCAGATACGCAGTATTTT	CASSLSLARVSDTQYF
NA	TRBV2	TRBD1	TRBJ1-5	TGTGCCAGCTTCCTAGGGACAGGTGATCAGCCCCAGCATTTT	CASFLGTGDQPQHF
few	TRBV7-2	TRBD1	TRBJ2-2	TGTGCCAGCAGCCTACGACCGACAGGGGGCGGTGCCGGCACCGGGGAGCTGTTTTTT	CASSLRPTGGGAGTGELFF
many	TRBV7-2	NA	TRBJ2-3	TGTGCCAGCAGGTCACTAGTCCTACGGCGGGATACGCAGTATTTT	CASRSLVLRRDTQYF
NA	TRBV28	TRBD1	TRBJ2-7	TGTGCCAGCGGACAGGTCGTCGAGCAGTACTTC	CASGQVVEQYF
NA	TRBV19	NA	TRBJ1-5	TGTGCCAGTAGTATACAGGGGAACAATCAGCCCCAGCATTTT	CASSIQGNNQPQHF
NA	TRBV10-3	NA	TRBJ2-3	TGTGCCATCACATCCGGAGAGTCAGATACGCAGTATTTT	CAITSGESDTQYF
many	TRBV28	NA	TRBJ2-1	TGTGCCAGCAGTCTACTCGGGCCCTCCAACAATGAGCAGTTCTTC	CASSLLGPSNNEQFF
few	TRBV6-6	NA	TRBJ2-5	TGTGCCAGCAGCTCACAGGTGGGAAAGGACCAGTACTTC	CASSSQVGKDQYF
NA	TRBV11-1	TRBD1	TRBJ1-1	TGTGCCAGCACCTATTATGAGGGGACAGAGAACACTGAAGCTTTCTTT	CASTYYEGTENTEAFF
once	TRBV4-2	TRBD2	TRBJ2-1	TGTGCCAGCAGCTTATACGGGACTAGCGGGAGGGTGGGGCAGTTCTTC	CASSLYGTSGRVGQFF
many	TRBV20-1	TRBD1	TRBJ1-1	TGCAGTGCTGGGGACAGGTTGAACACTGAAGCTTTCTTT	CSAGDRLNTEAFF
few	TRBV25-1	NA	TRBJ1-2	TGTGCCAGCAGTGCTACTAGGGGCAGGCAGGCCTATGGCTACACCTTC	CASSATRGRQAYGYTF
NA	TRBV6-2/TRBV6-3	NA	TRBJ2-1	TGTGCCAGCAGTTACTTAGACAAGCGGGTAGGGTATGAGCAGTTCTTC	CASSYLDKRVGYEQFF
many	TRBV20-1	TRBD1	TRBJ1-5	TGCAGTGCTAGAGCCAAACGGACAGGGCCCCAACATTTT	CSARAKRTGPQHF
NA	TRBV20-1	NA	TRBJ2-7	TGCAGTGCTAGAGCTCCTATTTCCTACTGGGAGTACTTC	CSARAPISYWEYF
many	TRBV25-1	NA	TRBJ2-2	TGTGCCAGCGCACACAACACCGGGGAGCTGTTTTTT	CASAHNTGELFF
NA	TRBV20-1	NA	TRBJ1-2	TGCGGTGCCTCAACCAGGGTGGACACCTATGGCTACACCTTC	CGASTRVDTYGYTF
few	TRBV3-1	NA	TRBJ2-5	TGTGCCAGCAGCCAAGTCACCTCCGGGACCCAGTACTTC	CASSQVTSGTQYF
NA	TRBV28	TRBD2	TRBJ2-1	TGTGCCAGCAGTTTAGGACTAGCGGGAGGGCCGACCAGAGAGCAGTTCTTC	CASSLGLAGGPTREQFF
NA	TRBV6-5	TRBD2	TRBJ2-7	TGTGCCAGCAGTTACTTCGGGACTAGCGATGAGCAGTACTTC	CASSYFGTSDEQYF
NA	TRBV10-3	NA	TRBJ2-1	TGTGCCATCAGTGAGTCGGCGGGGTTCTACAATGAGCAGTTCTTC	CAISESAGFYNEQFF
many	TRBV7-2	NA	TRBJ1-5	TGTGCCAGCAGCTTAGCGGTGAGGAGTAATCAGCCCCAGCATTTT	CASSLAVRSNQPQHF
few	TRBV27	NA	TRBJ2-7	TGTGCCAGCAGTTTAGTGGCCCCTCTTCCTTTCTACGAGCAGTACTTC	CASSLVAPLPFYEQYF
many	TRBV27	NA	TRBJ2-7	TGTGCCAGCAGGTCCCCTTCCTTTGCGGGATTTGACGAGCAGTACTTC	CASRSPSFAGFDEQYF
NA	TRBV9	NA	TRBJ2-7	TGTGCCAGCAGCCCCCCGGGTAGGACTCCCTACGAGCAGTACTTC	CASSPPGRTPYEQYF
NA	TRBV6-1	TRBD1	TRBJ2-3	TGTGCCATCAGTTCCGGGACAGGGAGCACAGATACGCAGTATTTT	CAISSGTGSTDTQYF
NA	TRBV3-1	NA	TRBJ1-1	TGTGCCAGCAGCCAATTAGTCCCGAACACTGAAGCTTTCTTT	CASSQLVPNTEAFF
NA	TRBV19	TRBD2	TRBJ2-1	TGTGCCAGTAGGACTAGCGGGAGGAATGAGCAGTTCTTC	CASRTSGRNEQFF
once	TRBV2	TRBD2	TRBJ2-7	TGTGCCAGCACCCGGGATAGCGGGAGGGTGAACGAGCAGTACTTC	CASTRDSGRVNEQYF
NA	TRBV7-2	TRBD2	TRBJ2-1	TGTGCCAGCAGAAGACTAGCGGGAGGGAACCATGAGCAGTTCTTC	CASRRLAGGNHEQFF
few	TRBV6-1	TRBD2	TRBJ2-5	TGTGCCAGCAGCACAATAGGGACTAGCGGGAGCGCCTGGACCCAGTACTTC	CASSTIGTSGSAWTQYF
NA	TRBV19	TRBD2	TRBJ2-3	TGTGCCAGTACGGGGGGAACAGATACGCAGTATTTT	CASTGGTDTQYF
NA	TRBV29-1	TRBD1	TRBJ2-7	TGCAGCGTTGTATCACGAGGAGGACAGGCTCCCTCCTACGAGCAGTACTTC	CSVVSRGGQAPSYEQYF
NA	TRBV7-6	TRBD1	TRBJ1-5	TGTGCCAGCAGCCTCGGACAGGGGGTCGGTCAGCCCCAGCATTTT	CASSLGQGVGQPQHF
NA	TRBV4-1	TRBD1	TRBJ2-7	TGCGCCAGCAGCCCCGGGACAGGGAGAACCTACGAGCAGTACTTC	CASSPGTGRTYEQYF
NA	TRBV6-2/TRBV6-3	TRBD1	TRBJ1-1	TGTGCCAGCAGTCGCCGCCGATGGGGACAGGGGATGAACACTAAAGCTTTCTTT	CASSRRRWGQGMNTKAFF
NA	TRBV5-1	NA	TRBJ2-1	TGCGCCAGCAGCCCCCTCTCGACGCCCAGGAATGAGCAGTTCTTC	CASSPLSTPRNEQFF
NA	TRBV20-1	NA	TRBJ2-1	TGCAGTGCAACTACTAACAGGTACAATGAGCATTTCTTC	CSATTNRYNEHFF
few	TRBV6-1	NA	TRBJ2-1	TGTGCCAGCACTCGCCTCAATGAGCAGTTCTTC	CASTRLNEQFF
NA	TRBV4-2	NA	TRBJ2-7	TGTGCCAGCAGCCACCAAGCGGACCTCTCCTACGAGCAGTACTTC	CASSHQADLSYEQYF
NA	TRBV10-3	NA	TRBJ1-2	TGTGCCATCAGTGAGGACGTTAGGAGCTACACCTTC	CAISEDVRSYTF
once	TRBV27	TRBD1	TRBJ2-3	TGTGCCAGCAGCATACAGGGGCCGGATACGCAGTATTTT	CASSIQGPDTQYF
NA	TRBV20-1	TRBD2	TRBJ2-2	TGCAGTGCTAGAACTAGCGGGATTAACGCGAACACCGGGGAGCTGTTTTTT	CSARTSGINANTGELFF
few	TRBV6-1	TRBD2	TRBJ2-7	TGTGCCAGCAGGACTAGCGGGAATTTCTACGAGCAGTACTTC	CASRTSGNFYEQYF
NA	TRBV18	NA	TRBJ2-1	TGTGCCAGCTCCCCCGGGTCGAGCTCCTACAATGAGCAGTTCTTC	CASSPGSSSYNEQFF
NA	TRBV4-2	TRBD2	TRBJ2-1	TGTGCCAGCACCCGACTAGCGGGAGGTCACAATGAGCAGTTCTTC	CASTRLAGGHNEQFF
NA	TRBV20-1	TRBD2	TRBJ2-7	TGCAGTGCTAGCCCCCCTAGCGGGAGTTACGAGCAGTACTTC	CSASPPSGSYEQYF
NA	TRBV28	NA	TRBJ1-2	TGTGCCAGCAGTTTACAAAGTACAGCCTATGGCTACACCTTC	CASSLQSTAYGYTF
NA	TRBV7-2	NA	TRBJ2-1	TGTGCCAGCAGCCCTACGACTAGTAGCTACAATGAGCAGTTCTTC	CASSPTTSSYNEQFF
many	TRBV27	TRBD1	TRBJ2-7	TGTGCCAGCAGTTTATTGGCCGGTCAGGGGGTCTCCTACGAGCAGTACTTC	CASSLLAGQGVSYEQYF
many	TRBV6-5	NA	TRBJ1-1	TGTGCCAGCAGTTACTCCGGGACGTTGAACACTGAAGCTTTCTTT	CASSYSGTLNTEAFF
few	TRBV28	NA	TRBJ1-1	TGTGCCAGCAGTCTCGCCGTCACAGGAGACACTGAAGCTTTCTTT	CASSLAVTGDTEAFF
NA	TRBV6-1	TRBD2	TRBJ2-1	TGTGCCAGCAGTGTTGGACTAGCGATATCCAATGAGCAGTTCTTC	CASSVGLAISNEQFF
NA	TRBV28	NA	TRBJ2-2	TGTGCCAGCAGCTTCGAGATGCTGCGGCCCGGGGAGCTGTTTTTT	CASSFEMLRPGELFF